This paragraph reports one T cell receptor (beta chain). Its matching antigen is unknown. The data are from a study of T cells after yellow fever vaccination. V dropped 3 bases and J dropped 6 bases, with 10 bases sitting between them. The CDR3 runs 13 residues. TCRdb reprocessed the 5' RACE reads with MiXCR, giving one entry per CDR3 protein. This table has approximately 610,000 distinct CDR3 sequences, around a sixth appearing once. General observations from the study: Most clones from primary vaccination were detected again post-booster (roughly 95% CD4, about 85% CD8). Only a minor proportion of clonotypes was detected across both CD4 and CD8 compartments.

The genes are TRBV12-3 or TRBV12-4 and TRBJ2-3, with a tentative D call TRBD1 (6 bases). The material was PBMCs, obtained around 5 days after the first yellow fever vaccination. The clonotype originates from a man younger than 35 who received the YFV17D yellow fever vaccine. The CDR3 bases are TGTGCCAGCAGTTTCACGACAGGTGATACGCAGTATTTT. Translation gives CASSFTTGDTQYF.